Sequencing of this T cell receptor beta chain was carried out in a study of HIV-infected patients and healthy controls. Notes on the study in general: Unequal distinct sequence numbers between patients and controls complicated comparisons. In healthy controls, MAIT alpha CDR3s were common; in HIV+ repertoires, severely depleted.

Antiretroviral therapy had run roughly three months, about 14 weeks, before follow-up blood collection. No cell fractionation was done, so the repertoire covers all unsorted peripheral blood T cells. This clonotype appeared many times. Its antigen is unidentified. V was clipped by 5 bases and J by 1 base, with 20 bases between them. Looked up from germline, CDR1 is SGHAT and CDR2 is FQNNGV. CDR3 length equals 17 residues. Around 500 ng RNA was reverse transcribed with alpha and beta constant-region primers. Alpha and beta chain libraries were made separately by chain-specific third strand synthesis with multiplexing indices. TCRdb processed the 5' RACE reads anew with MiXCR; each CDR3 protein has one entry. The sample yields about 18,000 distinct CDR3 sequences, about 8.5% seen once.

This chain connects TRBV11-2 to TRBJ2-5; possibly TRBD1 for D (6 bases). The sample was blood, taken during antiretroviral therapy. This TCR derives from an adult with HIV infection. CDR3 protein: CASSLYAPTGPQETQYF. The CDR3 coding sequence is TGTGCCAGCAGCCTTTATGCCCCGACAGGCCCCCAAGAGACCCAGTACTTC.